This TCR beta chain was recovered during a study of PD-L1 blockade in urothelial cancer. Study details: Male sex and bladder-origin urothelial cancer were recorded for twenty-five of 29 patients. Blood samples had a median of approximately 150,000 T cells. Blood drawn 3 weeks (second dose) and 6 weeks after treatment start was analyzed.

Measured with immunoSEQ multiplex PCR; TCRdb has only the in-frame clones, and not every one. The table lists 45,000 to 50,000 clones, 88% of them singletons. V was clipped by 4 bases and J by 1 base; unmatched bases: 6. The CDR3 has 15 amino acids. Germline assignment: CDR1 MNHNS and CDR2 SASEGT. The table lists this clone with a few counts. A total of 1 to 8 samples per patient were collected pretreatment and on-treatment. This chain joins TRBV6-1 and TRBJ1-2; 7 positions agree with TRBD1. Sequencing used PBMCs, obtained around atezolizumab (anti-PD-L1) treatment. The TCR sequence derives from an older man with urothelial cancer. The CDR3 spells CASSGRDSLNYGYTF. The CDR3 DNA reads as TGTGCCAGCAGTGGCCGGGACAGCCTTAACTATGGCTACACCTTC.